The TCR beta chain described here comes from a study of early T cells in non-severe SARS-CoV-2 infection. Across the whole study: From unsorted whole blood, bulk RNA was sequenced, and the chains remained unpaired.

As regards this clonotype: What it binds is unknown.

Study-wide results and limits: Matches to VDJdb favored anti-spike CD8 responses and missed private and CD4 specificities.

The CDR3 length is 16 residues. Trimming took 3 bases from V and 4 from J; bases not matched to a gene: 10. Unique molecular identifiers tagged individual cDNA molecules. MiXCR was run by TCRdb on the 5' RACE reads, yielding one entry per CDR3 protein. The data show 35,000 to 45,000 distinct CDR3 sequences, roughly 6% seen once. Here the sequenced sample was whole blood, taken at baseline. This receptor was taken from an adult who was a healthcare worker with PCR-confirmed SARS-CoV-2 infection or an uninfected control (not recorded which). The V gene is TRBV12-3 or TRBV12-4, the J gene TRBJ2-5, with TRBD1 matching 8 bases. The CDR3 sequence is CASSFSGQGIRETQYF. CDR3 nucleotides: TGTGCCAGCAGTTTTTCCGGACAGGGAATCAGAGAGACCCAGTACTTC.